Shown below are 27 T cell receptor beta chains from a single sample sequenced in a study of blood T cell repertoires in COVID-19. Clones were read by immunoSEQ multiplex PCR, and TCRdb kept only the in-frame ones, dropping some. The top ten clones hold 15% to 20% of a sample with approximately 100,000 clones, 85% to 90% of them seen once. The sequencing sample was made of peripheral blood. The receptors derive from a human donor with acute or convalescent COVID-19. The donor label of this sample is uncertain.

The chain links TRBV5-1 to TRBJ1-2; 7 bases fit TRBD1. CDR1 is SGHRS and CDR2 is YFSETQ in the germline V gene. The CDR3 consists of 16 residues. V lost 0 bases and J lost 4; bases outside the gene matches: 9. This CDR3 is CASSLVGTGQPYGYTF. In DNA, the CDR3 is TGCGCCAGCAGCTTGGTGGGGACGGGACAGCCCTATGGCTACACCTTC.

The chain carries TRBV10-3 and TRBJ1-1; possibly TRBD1 for D (6 bases). The CDR3 sequence is 13 residues long. V shed 6 bases and J shed 4 bases, with 12 bases lying between them. The germline gives CDR1 ENHRY, CDR2 SYGVKD. The CDR3 region has the DNA TGTGCCATCAGGGACAGCCAGTCCACTGAAGCTTTCTTT. It encodes CAIRDSQSTEAFF.

This sequence joins TRBV5-4 and TRBJ2-2, with TRBD1 as a possible D gene (6 bases). The length of the CDR3 is 18 residues. V lost 0 bases and J 4 bases, leaving 19 bases between the germline ends. Germline CDR1 and CDR2: SGHNT and YYREEE (reference sequence). The CDR3 bases are TGTGCCAGCAGCTTGGGGGGGCTATTAGGCGAGGGCACCGGGGAGCTGTTTTTT. This codes for CASSLGGLLGEGTGELFF. Full variable domain (outside the CDR3, taken from reference TRBV5-4 and TRBJ2-2): ETGVTQSPTHLIKTRGQQVTLRCSSQSGHNTVSWYQQALGQGPQFIFQYYREEENGRGNFPPRFSGLQFPNYSSELNVNALELDDSALYLCASSLGGLLGEGTGELFFGEGSRLTVL.

This clone was seen only once. The chain carries TRBV11-2 and TRBJ1-3, with D hard to call. CDR1 and CDR2 from the germline V gene are SGHAT and FQNNGV. The CDR3 has 13 residues. The germline V and J ends were trimmed by 1 base and 3 bases, with 4 bases remaining between them. CDR3 bases: TGTGCCAGCAGCTTAGGTCTTGGAAACACCATATATTTT. Translating it yields CASSLGLGNTIYF.

V and J are TRBV30 and TRBJ1-2, with D possibly TRBD1 on 6 matching bases. Germline values: CDR1 GTSNPN, CDR2 SVGIG (reference sequence). The CDR3 runs 13 residues. V dropped 0 bases and J dropped 6 bases, with 11 bases sitting between them. The CDR3 spells CAWSVPGVDGYTF. CDR3 DNA sequence: TGTGCCTGGAGTGTACCAGGGGTTGATGGCTACACCTTC. The full variable domain, rest sourced from reference TRBV30 and TRBJ1-2, is SQTIHQWPATLVQPVGSPLSLECTVEGTSNPNLYWYRQAAGRGLQLLFYSVGIGQISSEVPQNLSASRPQDRQFILSSKKLLLSDSGFYLCAWSVPGVDGYTFGSGTRLTVV.

The chain couples TRBV28 to TRBJ1-2, with D possibly matching TRBD1 (5 bases). The germline CDR1 and CDR2 sequences are MDHEN and SYDVKM. The V end was cut by 9 bases, the J end by 2 bases, with 13 bases between. The CDR3 contains 13 residues. CDR3 DNA sequence: TGTGCCAGTTACAATGCAGGGAACTATGGCTACACCTTC. Translated: CASYNAGNYGYTF.

The CDR3 DNA reads as TGTGCCAGCAGCTCTCAAACGCCGGCTAGCGGGGGCAACAATGAGCAGTTCTTC. This codes for CASSSQTPASGGNNEQFF. The rearrangement links TRBV7-9 to TRBJ2-1; 10 bases are a match to TRBD2. The CDR3 length is 18 residues. V gave up 4 bases and J gave up 5 bases; unmatched junction bases: 14. The germline V gene has CDR1 SEHNR and CDR2 FQNEAQ (reference sequence).

The chain carries TRBV19 and TRBJ2-1, with 8 bases fitting TRBD1. The CDR3 is 15 amino acids. Germline CDR1 LNHDA, CDR2 SQIVND (reference sequence). V shed 7 bases, J shed 7 bases, and the junction held 12 bases outside the gene matches. The CDR3 reads CASIGRQGWQNEQFF. As DNA, the CDR3 is TGTGCCAGTATCGGCCGACAGGGGTGGCAAAATGAGCAGTTCTTC.

In its sample, this clone was seen once. The chain uses TRBV5-6 and TRBJ2-3; tentative D call: TRBD2 (5 bases). Germline CDR1 is SGHDT and CDR2 is YYEEEE. CDR3 size: 16 residues. V dropped 2 bases and J dropped 4 bases, with 17 bases sitting between them. CDR3 protein: CASSLRRWRAPDTQYF. CDR3 nucleotides: TGTGCCAGCAGCTTAAGACGATGGCGGGCGCCAGATACGCAGTATTTT.

The chain recombines TRBV18 with TRBJ1-2, with 7 bases fitting TRBD1. Germline CDR1 KGHSH, CDR2 LQKENI. V dropped 4 bases and J dropped 4; count of bases not matched to a gene: 6. This CDR3 spans 14 amino acids. The CDR3 sequence is CASSRDSGGYGYTF. Here the CDR3 DNA reads TGTGCCAGCTCACGGGACAGCGGAGGCTATGGCTACACCTTC.

This clone was observed once. This rearrangement joins TRBV14 to TRBJ1-2; 10 nucleotides agree with TRBD1. The CDR3 consists of 19 residues. Looked up from germline, CDR1 is SGHDN and CDR2 is FVKESK. V trimming: 0 bases; J trimming: 8 bases; junction bases outside the gene matches: 18. CDR3: CASSQDPGGRVGQGRGYTF. DNA for the CDR3: TGTGCCAGCAGCCAAGACCCGGGGGGACGAGTGGGACAGGGGCGCGGCTACACCTTC.

The chain couples TRBV4-2 to TRBJ1-2, with D possibly matching TRBD1 (5 bases). V lost 0 bases and J 3 bases, leaving 8 bases between the germline ends. The CDR3 runs 14 residues. Germline V gene sequence: CDR1 LGHNA, CDR2 YNFKEQ. The CDR3 region has the DNA TGTGCCAGCAGCCAAGAACCGGGGGACTATGGCTACACCTTC. The encoded protein is CASSQEPGDYGYTF.

The V gene is TRBV5-1, the J gene TRBJ1-3; D not certain. The CDR3 has 15 residues. Trimming took 0 bases from V and 0 from J, leaving 7 bases between them. The germline V gene has CDR1 SGHRS and CDR2 YFSETQ. CDR3 loop: CASSLGQNSGNTIYF. The DNA for the CDR3 is TGCGCCAGCAGCTTGGGGCAGAACTCTGGAAACACCATATATTTT.

The rearrangement uses TRBV3-1 (or the pseudogene TRBV3-2) and TRBJ2-6, with D perhaps TRBD1 (5 bases). The ends were cut back, 3 bases at V and 1 base at J, with 7 bases in the middle. Germline CDR1 and CDR2: LGHDT and YNNKEL (reference sequence). There are 15 residues in the CDR3. This CDR3 is CASSHQGSGANVLTF. The CDR3 nucleotides read TGTGCCAGCAGCCATCAGGGTTCTGGGGCCAACGTCCTGACTTTC.

The chain combines TRBV4-3 with TRBJ2-1; 9 bases map to TRBD2. The CDR3 runs to 15 residues. Losses at the gene ends were 1 base for V and 4 bases for J; bases not matched to a gene: 2. From germline, CDR1 is LGHNA and CDR2 YSLEER. The CDR3 sequence: CASSQGSGGYNEQFF. In nucleotides, the CDR3 is TGCGCCAGCAGCCAAGGGAGCGGGGGGTACAATGAGCAGTTCTTC.

The chain is built from TRBV12-3 or TRBV12-4 and TRBJ1-1; D remains ambiguous. V dropped 3 bases and J dropped 1 base, with 6 bases sitting between them. The CDR3 sequence is 13 residues long. The CDR3 loop is CASSLRRNTEAFF. In nucleotides, the CDR3 is TGTGCCAGCAGTTTGAGGAGGAACACTGAAGCTTTCTTT.

V is TRBV27 and J is TRBJ2-3; 12 bases agree with TRBD2. J was trimmed by 3 bases and V by 3 bases; bases with no gene match: 7. The CDR3 contains 17 residues. The V gene's germline CDR1 is MNHEY and CDR2 SMNVEV (reference sequence). The CDR3 region is CASSLGLAGGRTDTQYF. The DNA for the CDR3 is TGTGCCAGCAGTTTGGGTCTAGCGGGAGGGAGGACAGATACGCAGTATTTT.

The chain has TRBV7-3 and TRBJ2-3, with TRBD2 matching 7 bases. The CDR3 covers 15 residues. V shed 2 bases, J shed 1 base, and the junction held 3 bases outside the gene matches. CDR1 is SGHTA and CDR2 is FQGTGA in the germline V gene. CDR3 amino acids: CASSLGGRGTDTQYF. The DNA for the CDR3 is TGTGCCAGCAGCTTAGGAGGGAGGGGCACAGATACGCAGTATTTT.

Written as DNA, the CDR3 is TGTGCTAGTGGTTTGTTTCCCCAGGGCACTGAAGCTTTCTTT. Translation gives CASGLFPQGTEAFF. J is TRBJ1-1 and V is TRBV12-5; perhaps TRBD1 as D (5 bases). CDR1 LGHNT and CDR2 FRNRAP come from the germline V gene. Trimming left V 2 bases short and J 4 bases short, with 11 bases between. This CDR3 region has 14 residues.

The V gene is TRBV5-1, the J gene TRBJ1-1; no reliable D call. Germline CDR1 SGHRS, CDR2 YFSETQ. V was shortened by 4 bases and J by 5 bases, with 12 bases between the two germline ends. The CDR3 is 13 amino acids. Here the CDR3 reads CASSMTSGTEAFF. As DNA, the CDR3 is TGCGCCAGCAGCATGACGAGCGGGACTGAAGCTTTCTTT.

The gene calls are TRBV7-3 and TRBJ2-1, with a tentative D call TRBD2 (6 bases). Germline loops: CDR1 SGHTA, CDR2 FQGTGA. This CDR3 contains 13 residues. V lost 2 bases and J 5 bases, leaving 7 bases between the germline ends. The CDR3 nucleotides are TGTGCCAGCAGCTTAGCGGGGAACAATGAGCAGTTCTTC. Residues: CASSLAGNNEQFF.

J is TRBJ2-3 and V is TRBV7-2; D remains ambiguous. Trimming cost V 2 bases and J 4 bases, with 16 bases left between them. This CDR3 region has 16 residues. Germline V gene data show CDR1 as SGHTA and CDR2 as FQGNSA. CDR3 sequence (DNA): TGTGCCAGCAGCTTAAGGATACAGCCGCGCGCAGATACGCAGTATTTT. This gives the protein CASSLRIQPRADTQYF.

The genes are TRBV7-2 and TRBJ1-2; TRBD1 aligns across 8 bases. Germline CDR1 is SGHTA and CDR2 is FQGNSA. The CDR3 extends over 16 amino acids. J lost 0 bases, V lost 4 bases, and 7 bases had no gene match. The CDR3: CASSSYLTGANYGYTF. CDR3 DNA: TGTGCCAGCAGCTCCTATTTGACAGGGGCTAACTATGGCTACACCTTC.

The CDR3 spells CASSVTNTGELFF. CDR3 nucleotides: TGTGCCAGCAGCGTAACGAACACCGGGGAGCTGTTTTTT. The chain employs TRBV28 and TRBJ2-2, with D uncertain. V shed 6 bases and J shed 0 bases, with 5 bases lying between them. CDR1 MDHEN and CDR2 SYDVKM come from the germline V gene. The CDR3 runs 13 residues.

The V and J genes are TRBV28 and TRBJ1-2; D remains ambiguous. V was trimmed by 1 base and J by 4 bases, leaving 16 bases between them. Looked up from germline, CDR1 is MDHEN and CDR2 is SYDVKM. The CDR3 sequence is 16 residues long. CDR3 sequence: CASSLLNPRQSYGYTF. The DNA of the CDR3 is TGTGCCAGCAGTTTATTAAACCCGCGGCAGTCCTATGGCTACACCTTC.

The chain has TRBV5-6 and TRBJ2-3; D uncertain. The CDR3 runs 14 residues. V was clipped by 3 bases and J by 10 bases, with 18 bases between them. CDR1 and CDR2 from the germline V gene are SGHDT and YYEEEE. CDR3 amino acids: CASSSLSDGRAQYF. Written as DNA, the CDR3 is TGTGCCAGCAGCTCTTTATCCGATGGGCGTGCGCAGTATTTT.

This clone was detected once. V and J are TRBV27 and TRBJ2-1; TRBD2 matches at 8 bases. The germline gives CDR1 MNHEY, CDR2 SMNVEV (reference sequence). The V segment lost 9 bases and the J segment 7 bases; nucleotides outside the gene matches: 11. This CDR3 spans 14 amino acids. The CDR3 sequence is CASSIREGGNEQFF. For the CDR3, the DNA is TGTGCCAGTTCGATACGGGAGGGAGGGAATGAGCAGTTCTTC.